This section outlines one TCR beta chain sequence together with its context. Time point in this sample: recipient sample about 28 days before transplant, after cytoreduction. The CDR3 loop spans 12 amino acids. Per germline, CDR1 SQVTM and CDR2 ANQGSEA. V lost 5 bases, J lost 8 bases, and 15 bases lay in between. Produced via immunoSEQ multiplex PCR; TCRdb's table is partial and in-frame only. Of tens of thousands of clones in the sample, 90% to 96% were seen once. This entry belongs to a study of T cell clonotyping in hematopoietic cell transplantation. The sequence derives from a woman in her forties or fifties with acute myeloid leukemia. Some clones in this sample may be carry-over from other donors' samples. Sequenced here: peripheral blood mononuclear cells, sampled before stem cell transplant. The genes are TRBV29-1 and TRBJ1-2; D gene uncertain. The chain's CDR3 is CSVKISDVGYTF. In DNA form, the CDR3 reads TGCAGCGTTAAAATTTCGGACGTCGGCTACACCTTC.